These 8 T cell receptor beta chains originate from one sample sequenced in a study of CD8+ T cells in alopecia areata. Once RNA had been extracted, it was reverse transcribed into cDNA to act as the sequencing template. Profiling relied on immunoSEQ multiplex PCR, and the TCRdb table lists in-frame clones only, not all of them. The table has 150,000 to 200,000 clones, 59% seen once. The starting material was CD4+ T cells sorted from blood, obtained at week 0. Every receptor here comes from a human donor with alopecia areata.

The chain's CDR3 is CASSATGADTQYF. The CDR3 DNA follows: TGTGCCAGCAGCGCCACAGGGGCCGATACGCAGTATTTT. The chain combines TRBV7-9 with TRBJ2-3, with 7 bases aligning to TRBD1. Trimming took 5 bases from V and 6 from J; bases not matched to a gene: 5. The length of the CDR3 is 13 residues. Germline V gene data show CDR1 as SEHNR and CDR2 as FQNEAQ (reference sequence).

This clone was counted only a few times. The chain carries TRBV6-6 and TRBJ1-5; D perhaps matches TRBD1 (5 bases). V was clipped by 5 bases and J by 7 bases, with 21 bases between them. The CDR3 length is 16 residues. Germline V gene data show CDR1 as MNHNY and CDR2 as SVGAGI (reference sequence). The CDR3 DNA is TGTGCCAGCAGTGGGCGCGGGGCAGGTACTGAACAGCCCCAGCATTTT. It yields the protein CASSGRGAGTEQPQHF.

The gene calls are TRBV28 and TRBJ2-7; D remains ambiguous. The CDR3 is 11 amino acids. Trimming removed 5 bases at V and 4 bases at J, with 6 bases between. Germline CDR1 and CDR2: MDHEN and SYDVKM. CDR3 residues: CASSRDYEQYF. The CDR3 region has the DNA TGTGCCAGCAGTAGGGATTACGAGCAGTACTTC.

V usage is TRBV7-9 and J usage is TRBJ1-6; D remains unclear. Trimming cost V 2 bases and J 9 bases, with 14 bases left between them. This CDR3 is 15 amino acids long. CDR1 SEHNR and CDR2 FQNEAQ come from the germline V gene (reference sequence). The DNA of the CDR3 is TGTGCCAGCAGCTTAAACTCCGGGCGAGGTTCACCCCTCCACTTT. It yields the protein CASSLNSGRGSPLHF.

CDR3: CASSQDPYVYGYTF. The DNA of the CDR3 is TGTGCCAGCAGCCAAGACCCCTATGTCTATGGCTACACCTTC. The rearrangement links TRBV14 to TRBJ1-2, with D hard to call. Germline CDR1 SGHDN, CDR2 FVKESK. Trimming pared 0 bases from V and 4 bases from J, leaving 9 bases between. This CDR3 has 14 residues.

This sequence joins TRBV4-1 and TRBJ2-5; 10 bases agree with TRBD2. V lost 4 bases and J lost 3; bases outside the gene matches: 2. CDR3 length: 14 amino acids. Germline-derived CDR1 and CDR2 are MGHRA and YSYEKL. CDR3 sequence reads: CASSLGLAEETQYF. The CDR3 DNA sequence: TGCGCCAGCAGCCTCGGACTAGCGGAAGAGACCCAGTACTTC.

This chain connects TRBV29-1 to TRBJ1-5; 10 bases map to TRBD1. V shed 7 bases, J shed 1 base, and the junction held 7 bases outside the gene matches. Germline V gives CDR1 SQVTM, CDR2 ANQGSEA. This CDR3 comprises 15 residues. The CDR3 sequence: CSGDRGARSNQPQHF. In nucleotides, the CDR3 is TGCAGCGGGGACAGGGGAGCAAGGAGCAATCAGCCCCAGCATTTT.

The sample holds one count of this clone. This sequence joins TRBV4-2 and TRBJ2-1; 11 nucleotides line up with TRBD2. The CDR3 sequence is 16 residues long. J gave up 7 bases and V 4 bases, and 9 bases lay outside the gene matches. Germline values: CDR1 LGHNA, CDR2 YNFKEQ. The CDR3 loop reads CASSLSGTSGSNEQFF. CDR3 in DNA: TGTGCCAGCAGCCTTTCGGGGACTAGCGGCTCAAATGAGCAGTTCTTC.